Detailed here is one T cell receptor beta chain. These data are taken from a study of CD8 T cells in Susac syndrome. Sequencing of TCR beta was carried out in blood CD8+ and CD4+ T cells. Negative isolation yielded the CD8+ and CD4+ T cells, while FACS enriched the TEMRA cells. The CDR3 length is 20 residues. Trimming took 1 base from V and 6 from J, leaving 25 bases between them. The RNA, roughly 0.5 to 1 ug, was put through reverse transcription using random hexamers. Using its own MiXCR run on the immunoSEQ multiplex PCR reads, TCRdb lists one record per CDR3 protein. This table holds tens of thousands of distinct CDR3 sequences, approximately 95% found once.

Material: CD8+ T cells from PBMCs. The clonotype was recovered from a human donor with Susac syndrome. The chain employs TRBV12-3 or TRBV12-4 and TRBJ1-6, with D possibly TRBD1 on 6 matching bases. The CDR3 sequence is CASSLVMGLGGLGVNSPLHF. The CDR3 DNA follows: TGTGCCAGCAGTTTAGTAATGGGTTTGGGGGGGCTAGGTGTTAATTCACCCCTCCACTTT.